Listed here is a single TCR beta chain. The antigen is unknown. This sample was taken from a study of T cell repertoires in cytomegalovirus infection. Overall study: Shared public TCR beta signatures pointed to both CMV infection and a matching HLA type.

TCRdb analysed the reads with MiXCR anew, one entry per CDR3 protein. The table lists 400,000 or so distinct CDR3 sequences, 15% to 20% of them singletons. V trimming: 6 bases; J trimming: 4 bases; junction bases outside the gene matches: 8. The CDR3 consists of 14 residues. Study-wide results and caveats: It was HLA-C-restricted CMV-specific TCR beta clonotypes that dominated the response ex vivo.

The clonotype comes from a human donor in good health (CMV status not recorded). Some clones in this sample may be carry-over from other donors' samples. V is TRBV12-3 or TRBV12-4 and J is TRBJ2-7, with TRBD2 identical over 8 bases. Material: PBMCs. The CDR3 nucleotides read TGTGCCAGCAGGGCCGGACTAGCCGGTTACGAGCAGTACTTC. Protein: CASRAGLAGYEQYF.